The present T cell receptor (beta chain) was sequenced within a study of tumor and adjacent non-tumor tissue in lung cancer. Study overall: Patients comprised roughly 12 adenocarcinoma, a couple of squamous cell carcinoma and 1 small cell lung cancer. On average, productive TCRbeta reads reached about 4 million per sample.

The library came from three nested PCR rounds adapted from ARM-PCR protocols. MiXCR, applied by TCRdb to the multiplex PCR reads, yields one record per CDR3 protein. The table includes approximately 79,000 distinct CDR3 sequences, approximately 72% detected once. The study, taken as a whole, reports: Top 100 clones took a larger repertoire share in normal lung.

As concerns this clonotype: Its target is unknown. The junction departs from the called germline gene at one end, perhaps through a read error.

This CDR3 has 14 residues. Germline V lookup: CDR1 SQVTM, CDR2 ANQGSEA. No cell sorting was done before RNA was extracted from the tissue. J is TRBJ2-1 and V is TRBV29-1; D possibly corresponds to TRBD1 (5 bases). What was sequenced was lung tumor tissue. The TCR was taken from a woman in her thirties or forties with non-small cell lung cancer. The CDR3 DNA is TGCAGCGTAGGGGCAGGGTTCTCCTACAATGAGAAGTTCTTC. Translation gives CSVGAGFSYNEKFF.